The next 17 T cell receptor beta chains were all read from a single sample in a study of response to subunit inactivated influenza vaccine. One entry per CDR3 protein, called by TCRdb with MiXCR from the RT-PCR reads. The top ten hold 11% of the sample, which has 610,000 or so distinct CDR3 sequences, around 15% seen once. The source material was PBMCs from blood, sampled 11 to 12 days after vaccination. Receptors originate from a man over 45 who received an inactivated influenza vaccine.

This clonotype was picked up many times. The chain carries TRBV20-1 and TRBJ2-1, with 7 bases identical to TRBD2. With 4 bases clipped from V and 7 bases from J, the junction kept 16 bases outside the gene matches. The CDR3 is 16 residues long. Germline CDR1 and CDR2: DFQATT and SNEGSKA (reference sequence). CDR3 coding DNA: TGCAGTGCTATCTCAACCCGGGGGACTATTCGAAATGAGCAGTTCTTC. It yields the protein CSAISTRGTIRNEQFF.

This clonotype was counted only a few times. V is TRBV5-1 and J is TRBJ2-7, with D unclear. This CDR3 has 14 residues. The V end lost 1 base, the J end lost 2 bases, and 10 bases lay between the germline ends. CDR1 and CDR2 (germline): SGHRS, YFSETQ. The CDR3 is CASSLLGTPYEQYF. DNA of the CDR3: TGCGCCAGCAGCTTGTTAGGTACGCCCTACGAGCAGTACTTC.

V usage is TRBV29-1 and J usage is TRBJ1-1; the D is unclear. The V and J ends lost 5 bases and 5 bases respectively, with 12 bases between them. The CDR3 is 12 amino acids. Germline V gives CDR1 SQVTM, CDR2 ANQGSEA. CDR3 coding DNA: TGCAGCGTTTTTTATAGGGAGACTGAAGCTTTCTTT. The encoded protein is CSVFYRETEAFF.

There are many counts of this clonotype. The CDR3 loop reads CASSLASGGLNSPLHF. The CDR3 DNA is TGTGCCAGCAGCTTAGCTTCAGGCGGACTAAATTCACCCCTCCACTTT. The V and J genes are TRBV7-2 and TRBJ1-6; D not certain. Per germline, CDR1 SGHTA and CDR2 FQGNSA. The CDR3 contains 16 residues. The V and J ends lost 0 bases and 7 bases respectively, with 13 bases between them.

This clonotype was observed many times. This chain joins TRBV10-3 and TRBJ2-7, with D perhaps TRBD1 (6 bases). The CDR3 runs to 12 residues. Trimming shortened V by 6 bases and J by 5 bases, and 11 bases separated the two germline ends. CDR1 and CDR2 (germline): ENHRY, SYGVKD. Written as DNA, the CDR3 is TGTGCCATCAGAAGACAGGAGGACGAGCAGTACTTC. It translates to CAIRRQEDEQYF.

The V and J genes are TRBV20-1 and TRBJ2-1; TRBD1 agrees at 7 bases. The V gene end was trimmed by 0 bases and the J gene end by 4 bases; junction bases not matched to a gene: 12. From germline, CDR1 is DFQATT and CDR2 SNEGSKA (reference sequence). The length of the CDR3 is 17 residues. Here the CDR3 DNA reads TGCAGTGCTAGAGATAGGTCGGTCGCGACAGGGTACAATGAGCAGTTCTTC. It is translated as CSARDRSVATGYNEQFF.

The rearrangement joins TRBV5-1 to TRBJ2-1; TRBD2 agrees at 14 bases. After removal of 6 bases from V and 7 bases from J, the junction contained 3 bases not matched to a gene. Per the germline V gene, CDR1 is SGHRS and CDR2 is YFSETQ. The CDR3 contains 14 residues. In nucleotides, the CDR3 is TGCGCCAGCACTGGACTAGCGGGAGGTAATGAGCAGTTCTTC. Translated: CASTGLAGGNEQFF.

The sample holds many counts of this clonotype. CDR3: CSAPTGGYGYTF. CDR3 DNA: TGCAGTGCTCCGACAGGGGGCTATGGCTACACCTTC. V usage is TRBV20-1 and J usage is TRBJ1-2; 9 bases line up with TRBD1. The V and J ends lost 5 bases and 4 bases, in that order; junction bases with no gene match: 2. Germline CDR1 DFQATT, CDR2 SNEGSKA (reference sequence). CDR3 length equals 12 residues.

V gene TRBV28 combines with J gene TRBJ2-3; D perhaps matches TRBD2 (5 bases). Germline assignment: CDR1 MDHEN and CDR2 SYDVKM. V was clipped by 6 bases and J by 7 bases, with 17 bases between them. The CDR3 is 14 residues long. CDR3 loop: CASRGERGKHTQYF. DNA for the CDR3: TGTGCCAGCAGGGGTGAGCGAGGGAAACATACGCAGTATTTT.

This clonotype came up a few times. The chain has TRBV5-1 and TRBJ1-1; D remains unclear. This CDR3 contains 14 residues. Germline CDR1 SGHRS, CDR2 YFSETQ. Trimming left V 2 bases short and J 1 base short, with 9 bases between. This CDR3 is CASSLTAANTEAFF. CDR3 in DNA: TGCGCCAGCAGCTTAACAGCGGCGAACACTGAAGCTTTCTTT.

The genes are TRBV6-2 or TRBV6-3 and TRBJ2-7; 8 bases map to TRBD1. CDR3 length: 14 amino acids. CDR1 is MNHEY and CDR2 is SVGEGT in the germline V gene. Trimming took 4 bases from V and 3 from J; bases not matched to a gene: 5. The CDR3 region has the DNA TGTGCCAGCAGTTTACCCGGGACAGGCTACGAGCAGTACTTC. Encoded protein: CASSLPGTGYEQYF.

This clonotype came up once. The chain employs TRBV2 and TRBJ2-7; possible D gene TRBD1, 5 bases. The CDR3 is 12 amino acids. Germline V gene data show CDR1 as SNHLY and CDR2 as FYNNEI. With 6 bases removed from V and 3 bases from J, the gap between germline ends came to 9 bases. The CDR3 nucleotides are TGTGCCAGCAGAAAACAGGACTACGAGCAGTACTTC. It specifies CASRKQDYEQYF.

This clonotype was counted a few times. This sequence joins TRBV28 and TRBJ2-3, with 14 bases lining up with TRBD2. The CDR3 runs 17 residues. Trimming cost V 3 bases and J 8 bases; bases outside gene matches: 10. Germline CDR1 reads MDHEN; CDR2 reads SYDVKM. This chain's CDR3 is CASSFGTSGSSIGTQYF. The CDR3 nucleotides read TGTGCCAGCAGTTTCGGGACTAGCGGGAGCTCTATCGGTACGCAGTATTTT.

The chain recombines TRBV7-9 with TRBJ2-1; no clear D. CDR3 length: 13 residues. V was clipped by 4 bases and J by 10 bases, with 14 bases between them. The germline V gene encodes CDR1 SEHNR and CDR2 FQNEAQ (reference sequence). CDR3 sequence reads: CASSSDTEYEQFF. CDR3 nucleotide sequence: TGTGCCAGCAGCTCCGACACAGAATACGAGCAGTTCTTC.

J is TRBJ2-5 and V is TRBV29-1, with 7 bases aligning to TRBD2. Trimming at V came to 2 bases and at J to 5 bases, leaving 11 bases not matched to a gene. This CDR3 spans 15 amino acids. CDR1 SQVTM and CDR2 ANQGSEA come from the germline V gene. In DNA, the CDR3 is TGCAGCGTTGAAACCTCCGCGCAGGGAGGGGAGACCCAGTACTTC. Amino acids: CSVETSAQGGETQYF.

In this sample, this clonotype turned up a few times. The rearrangement links TRBV3-1 to TRBJ2-7; a weak D match, TRBD1 (6 bases). The ends were cut back, 4 bases at V and 2 bases at J, with 15 bases in the middle. The CDR3 loop spans 15 amino acids. Germline CDR1 is LGHDT and CDR2 is YNNKEL (reference sequence). CDR3 nucleotides: TGTGCCAGCAGCCGCCAGACAGGTGGTCCCTACGAGCAGTACTTC. Protein product: CASSRQTGGPYEQYF.

The rearrangement joins TRBV12-5 to TRBJ2-5; D is unresolved. CDR3 length: 13 residues. With 2 bases removed from V and 3 bases from J, the gap between germline ends came to 7 bases. Per germline, CDR1 LGHNT and CDR2 FRNRAP. This chain's CDR3 is CASGLWQEETQYF. As DNA, the CDR3 is TGTGCTAGTGGTTTGTGGCAGGAAGAGACCCAGTACTTC.